What follows are 9 T cell receptor beta chains derived from one specimen sequenced in a study of cytomegalovirus exposure and HLA in healthy donors (TCRdb year 2017). Library preparation used the immunoSEQ multiplex PCR assay. The multiplex PCR relied on a mix of 60 forward primers for TCR Vbeta segments and 13 reverse primers for TCR Jbeta segments. Held by TCRdb, this immuneACCESS table contains in-frame sequences only and omits some clones. Under half of the omission traces to an unresolved V gene where checked; the cause of the rest is unknown. The sample contains fewer than 250,000 clones, 77% of them found a single time. In total, the top ten clones hold over 2% of the sample. Sample: PBMCs. These receptors were taken from a woman aged 25 to 39 in good health and CMV-seropositive.

The chain joins TRBV4-3 to TRBJ2-3; tentatively, D is TRBD2 (5 bases). Trimming shortened V by 4 bases and J by 2 bases, and 19 bases separated the two germline ends. The length of the CDR3 is 17 residues. Germline-derived CDR1 and CDR2 are LGHNA and YSLEER. The CDR3, as DNA: TGCGCCAGCAGCCTATTCGGGCGGCGGGCAGTCACAGATACGCAGTATTTT. Amino acids: CASSLFGRRAVTDTQYF.

The rearrangement uses TRBV2 and TRBJ2-7, with TRBD2 matching over 9 bases. The CDR3 extends over 14 amino acids. Germline lookup yields CDR1 SNHLY and CDR2 FYNNEI. V was pared by 6 bases and J by 1 base, with 4 bases of the junction left unmatched. The CDR3 spells CASSTSGLSYEQYF. CDR3 nucleotides: TGTGCCAGCAGCACTAGCGGGTTATCCTACGAGCAGTACTTC.

This clone was seen more than once but under ten times. This chain links TRBV7-9 with TRBJ1-1; tentatively, D is TRBD1 (5 bases). The CDR3 is made up of 15 amino acids. CDR1 SEHNR and CDR2 FQNEAQ come from the germline V gene (reference sequence). V gave up 2 bases and J gave up 1 base, with 11 bases separating them. CDR3 amino acids: CASSLFRVGNTEAFF. Written as DNA, the CDR3 is TGTGCCAGCAGCTTATTCAGGGTAGGGAACACTGAAGCTTTCTTT.

The chain uses TRBV18 and TRBJ1-3; D gene unclear. The V and J ends lost 6 bases and 4 bases respectively, with 10 bases between them. From germline, CDR1 is KGHSH and CDR2 LQKENI. The CDR3 is 13 amino acids. CDR3 in amino acids: CASSRPGGNTIYF. In DNA, the CDR3 is TGTGCCAGCTCCCGGCCCGGGGGAAACACCATATATTTT.

The chain uses TRBV7-9 and TRBJ1-1; D uncertain. The length of the CDR3 is 11 residues. V shed 9 bases and J shed 7 bases, with 12 bases lying between them. The V gene's germline CDR1 is SEHNR and CDR2 FQNEAQ (reference sequence). The CDR3 reads CASDSGFEAFF. The CDR3 DNA is TGTGCCAGTGATTCGGGATTTGAAGCTTTCTTT.

This chain joins TRBV7-2 and TRBJ2-3; the match to TRBD1 covers 7 bases. The ends lost 3 bases at V and 1 base at J; junction bases unmatched: 4. Germline V lookup: CDR1 SGHTA, CDR2 FQGNSA. The CDR3 runs 15 residues. The CDR3 region has the DNA TGTGCCAGCAGCTTGGACAGGCCCGGCACAGATACGCAGTATTTT. Protein product: CASSLDRPGTDTQYF.

The chain carries TRBV28 and TRBJ2-7; D ambiguous. CDR1 MDHEN and CDR2 SYDVKM come from the germline V gene. V gave up 8 bases and J gave up 0 bases, with 8 bases separating them. The CDR3 has 12 residues. CDR3 sequence (DNA): TGTGCCAGCCGCACAGACTCCTACGAGCAGTACTTC. Protein: CASRTDSYEQYF.

The chain recombines TRBV6-5 with TRBJ2-3; TRBD2 aligns across 7 bases. The J segment lost 9 bases and the V segment lost 0 bases, leaving 6 bases of the junction unmatched. Germline CDR1 MNHEY, CDR2 SVGAGI. This CDR3 is 14 amino acids long. The CDR3 nucleotides read TGTGCCAGCAGTTACTCGGGGACGGGGGGAACGCAGTATTTT. Its translation: CASSYSGTGGTQYF.

CDR3: CSVEAPTGYTEAFF. CDR3 sequence (DNA): TGCAGCGTTGAAGCCCCAACAGGGTACACTGAAGCTTTCTTT. The chain links TRBV29-1 to TRBJ1-1; D may be TRBD1 (6 bases). Germline V gives CDR1 SQVTM, CDR2 ANQGSEA. Trimming left V 1 base short and J 3 bases short, with 12 bases between. CDR3 size: 14 residues. Full variable domain (missing parts from reference TRBV29-1 and TRBJ1-1): SAVISQKPSRDICQRGTSLTIQCQVDSQVTMMFWYRQQPGQSLTLIATANQGSEATYESGFVIDKFPISRPNLTFSTLTVSNMSPEDSSIYLCSVEAPTGYTEAFFGQGTRLTVV.